This T cell receptor (beta chain) was captured by sequencing in a study of PD-1 and CTLA-4 blockade in melanoma. Method: immunoSEQ multiplex PCR; TCRdb's copy keeps in-frame clones and lacks some. The sample includes under 40,000 clones, about 85% of them seen just once. This clonotype originated in a human donor with melanoma. The sample in question was CD8+ T cells from peripheral blood, obtained from a patient given anti-PD-1 treatment.

The CDR3 sequence is CASSLGVAVRYGYTF. CDR3 nucleotide sequence: TGTGCCAGCAGCTTAGGAGTGGCCGTGCGCTATGGCTACACCTTC. V gene TRBV7-9 combines with J gene TRBJ1-2, with D unclear. Between the trimmed V and J ends, which lost 1 base and 4 bases, there was a span of 13 bases. Germline-derived CDR1 and CDR2 are SEHNR and FQNEAQ (reference sequence). This CDR3 comprises 15 residues.